These 12 T cell receptor beta chains were all obtained from the same sample, sequenced in a study of T cell repertoires in cytomegalovirus infection. TCRdb analysed the reads with MiXCR anew, one entry per CDR3 protein. There are 510,000 or so distinct CDR3 sequences in the sample; around 27% occur only once, and 13% lies in the top ten. The specimen was PBMCs. The receptor set was obtained from a human donor in good health (CMV status not recorded). Some clones in this sample may be carry-over from other donors' samples.

The DNA of the CDR3 is TGTGCCATCAGTGAGGGTAGGGGAAGCACAGATACGCAGTATTTT. It yields the protein CAISEGRGSTDTQYF. J is TRBJ2-3 and V is TRBV10-3; the D gene is possibly TRBD1 (5 bases). CDR3 length: 15 amino acids. Germline V gene sequence: CDR1 ENHRY, CDR2 SYGVKD. V was shortened by 2 bases and J by 0 bases, with 9 bases between the two germline ends.

This clonotype was seen once. V is TRBV7-8 and J is TRBJ2-3; TRBD1 aligns across 10 bases. CDR3 length equals 17 residues. Trimming cost V 6 bases and J 2 bases; bases outside gene matches: 11. In germline, CDR1 is SGHVS, CDR2 FQNEAQ. CDR3 region: CASRLRPGQGITDTQYF. CDR3 sequence (DNA): TGTGCCAGCAGACTCCGACCGGGACAGGGGATCACAGATACGCAGTATTTT.

The V and J genes are TRBV10-2 and TRBJ1-2; no clear D. The V and J ends lost 8 bases and 2 bases respectively, with 12 bases between them. The CDR3 consists of 13 residues. The V gene's germline CDR1 is WSHSY and CDR2 SAAADI. For the CDR3, the DNA is TGCGCCAGCTACCGAGAAGAAAACTATGGCTACACCTTC. It yields the protein CASYREENYGYTF.

This clonotype has a handful of counts. CDR3: CASSPKGWGTVSYEQYF. CDR3 sequence (DNA): TGTGCCAGCAGCCCAAAGGGCTGGGGGACAGTCTCCTACGAGCAGTACTTC. The chain couples TRBV7-9 to TRBJ2-7; 7 bases match TRBD1. V lost 5 bases and J lost 0; bases outside the gene matches: 13. CDR1 is SEHNR, CDR2 FQNEAQ, per germline (reference sequence). This CDR3 contains 17 residues.

This chain uses TRBV29-1 with TRBJ1-1; 7 bases map to TRBD1. This CDR3 contains 11 residues. Germline CDR1 and CDR2: SQVTM and ANQGSEA. V lost 7 bases to trimming and J lost 5 bases; unmatched junction nucleotides: 4. CDR3 DNA sequence: TGCAGCGGCAGGGGGACAACTGAAGCTTTCTTT. This translates into CSGRGTTEAFF.

Notes on this clonotype: This may be a read error: a much more frequent sequence differs by one nucleotide. This chain joins TRBV12-3 or TRBV12-4 and TRBJ2-5, with 7 nucleotides matching TRBD1. This CDR3 comprises 14 residues. The CDR3 protein is CASSPGDSQKTQYF. CDR3 coding DNA: TGTGCCAGCAGTCCAGGGGACAGCCAAAAGACCCAGTACTTC.

This clonotype was counted a few times. The rearrangement joins TRBV15 to TRBJ1-1; D gene ambiguous. V was trimmed by 1 base and J by 0 bases, leaving 3 bases between them. The length of the CDR3 is 13 residues. CDR1 is LNHNV and CDR2 is YYDKDF in the germline V gene (reference sequence). CDR3: CATSRGMNTEAFF. CDR3 bases: TGTGCCACCAGCAGAGGCATGAACACTGAAGCTTTCTTT.

This chain connects TRBV6-2 or TRBV6-3 to TRBJ2-3, with D perhaps assigned TRBD1 or TRBD2 (5 bases each). Germline V CDR1 and CDR2: MNHEY, SVGEGT. The germline V and J ends were trimmed by 6 bases and 4 bases, with 14 bases remaining between them. The CDR3 consists of 14 residues. CDR3 sequence reads: CASRGPSSADTQYF. The DNA of the CDR3 is TGTGCCAGCAGGGGACCCAGCTCCGCAGATACGCAGTATTTT.

The table lists this clonotype with many counts. This chain connects TRBV7-8 to TRBJ2-2, with D possibly TRBD2 on 6 matching bases. CDR1 is SGHVS, CDR2 FQNEAQ, per germline. This CDR3 contains 16 residues. The germline V and J ends were trimmed by 5 bases and 4 bases, with 17 bases remaining between them. CDR3 region: CASSRGLADITGELFF. In DNA, the CDR3 is TGTGCCAGCAGCCGAGGCTTAGCGGATATCACCGGGGAGCTGTTTTTT.

V gene TRBV10-3 combines with J gene TRBJ2-1; 7 bases fit TRBD1. Looked up from germline, CDR1 is ENHRY and CDR2 is SYGVKD. The trim removed 3 bases at V and 7 bases at J, leaving 3 bases unmatched. The CDR3 contains 13 residues. The CDR3 DNA sequence: TGTGCCATCAGTGAAAACAGGGGAAATGAGCAGTTCTTC. Translating gives CAISENRGNEQFF.

This chain links TRBV19 with TRBJ1-5, with D perhaps TRBD1 (6 bases). Trimming removed 3 bases from V and 7 bases from J, with 16 bases in between. The CDR3 runs 15 residues. Germline V gives CDR1 LNHDA, CDR2 SQIVND (reference sequence). For the CDR3, the DNA is TGTGCCAGTAGTATCGGGGGCACGGACCCACAGCCCCAGCATTTT. This sequence encodes CASSIGGTDPQPQHF.

Many counts were recorded for this clonotype. The chain links TRBV7-2 to TRBJ2-3; TRBD2 agrees at 11 bases. V lost 2 bases and J lost 1; bases outside the gene matches: 11. The length of the CDR3 is 19 residues. The germline CDR1 and CDR2 sequences are SGHTA and FQGNSA. CDR3 coding DNA: TGTGCCAGCAGCTTATCAGTCCGTAGCGGGAGGGCTCGCACAGATACGCAGTATTTT. This sequence encodes CASSLSVRSGRARTDTQYF.